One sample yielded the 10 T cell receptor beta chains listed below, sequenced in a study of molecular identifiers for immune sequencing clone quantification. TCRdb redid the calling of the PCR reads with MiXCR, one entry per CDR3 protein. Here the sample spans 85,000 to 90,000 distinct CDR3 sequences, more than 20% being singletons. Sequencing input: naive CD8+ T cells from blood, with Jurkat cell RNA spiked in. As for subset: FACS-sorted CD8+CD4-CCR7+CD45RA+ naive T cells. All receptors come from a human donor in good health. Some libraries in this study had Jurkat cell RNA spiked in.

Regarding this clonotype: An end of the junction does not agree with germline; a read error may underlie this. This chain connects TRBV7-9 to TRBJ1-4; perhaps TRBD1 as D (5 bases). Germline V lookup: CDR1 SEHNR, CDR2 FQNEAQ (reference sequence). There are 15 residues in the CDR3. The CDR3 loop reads CASSFRAATSEKLFF. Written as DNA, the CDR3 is TGTGCCAGCAGCTTCAGGGCCGCAACTAGTGAAAAACTGTTTTTT.

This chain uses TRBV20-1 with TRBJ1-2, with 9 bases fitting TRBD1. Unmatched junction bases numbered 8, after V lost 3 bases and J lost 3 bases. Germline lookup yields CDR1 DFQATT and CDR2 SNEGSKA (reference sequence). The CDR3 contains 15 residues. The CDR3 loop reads CSASPTGGAYYGYTF. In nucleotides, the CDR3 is TGCAGTGCTAGCCCTACAGGGGGCGCATACTATGGCTACACCTTC.

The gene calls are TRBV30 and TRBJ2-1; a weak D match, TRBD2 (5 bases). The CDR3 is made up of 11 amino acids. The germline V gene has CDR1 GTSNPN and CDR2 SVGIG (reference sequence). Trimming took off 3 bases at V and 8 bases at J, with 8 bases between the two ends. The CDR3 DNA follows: TGTGCCTGGAGCGGGCGGGATGAGCAGTTCTTC. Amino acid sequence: CAWSGRDEQFF.

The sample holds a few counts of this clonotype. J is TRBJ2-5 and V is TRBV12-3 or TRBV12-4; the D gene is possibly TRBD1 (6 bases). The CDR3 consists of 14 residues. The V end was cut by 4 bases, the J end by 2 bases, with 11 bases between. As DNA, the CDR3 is TGTGCCAGCAGTTCAACAGGGATTCAAGAGACCCAGTACTTC. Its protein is CASSSTGIQETQYF.

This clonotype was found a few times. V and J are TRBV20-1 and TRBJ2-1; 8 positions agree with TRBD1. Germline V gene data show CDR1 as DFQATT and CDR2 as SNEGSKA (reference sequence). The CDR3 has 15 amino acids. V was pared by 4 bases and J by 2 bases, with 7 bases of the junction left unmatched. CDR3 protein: CSATDRERTYNEQFF. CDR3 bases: TGCAGTGCTACGGACAGGGAACGCACCTACAATGAGCAGTTCTTC.

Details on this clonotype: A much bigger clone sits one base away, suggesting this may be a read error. CDR3 residues: CASTPGGRIGELSF. The CDR3, as DNA: TGTGCCAGCACCCCCGGGGGGCGCATCGGGGAGCTGTCTTTT. The chain is built from TRBV12-3 or TRBV12-4 and TRBJ2-2; D is possibly TRBD2 (7 bases). The CDR3 covers 14 residues.

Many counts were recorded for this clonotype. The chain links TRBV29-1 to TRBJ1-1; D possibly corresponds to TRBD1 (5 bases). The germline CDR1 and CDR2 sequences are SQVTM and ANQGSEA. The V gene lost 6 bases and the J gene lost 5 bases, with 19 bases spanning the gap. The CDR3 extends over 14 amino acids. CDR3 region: CSVEPRGANTEAFF. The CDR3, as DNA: TGCAGCGTGGAACCAAGAGGGGCGAATACTGAAGCTTTCTTT.

This CDR3 reads CASSQSRCSYEQYF. The DNA of the CDR3 is TGCGCCAGCAGCCAATCGAGGTGCAGCTACGAGCAGTACTTC. V usage is TRBV4-1 and J usage is TRBJ2-7; D is uncertain. There are 14 residues in the CDR3. V dropped 2 bases and J dropped 3 bases, with 11 bases sitting between them. Per germline, CDR1 MGHRA and CDR2 YSYEKL.

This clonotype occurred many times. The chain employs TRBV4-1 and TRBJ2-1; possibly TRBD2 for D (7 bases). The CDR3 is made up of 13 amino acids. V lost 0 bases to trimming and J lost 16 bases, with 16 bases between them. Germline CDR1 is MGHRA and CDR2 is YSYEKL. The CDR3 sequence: CASSQEGGQGRFF. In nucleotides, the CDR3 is TGCGCCAGCAGCCAAGAGGGGGGGCAGGGTCGATTCTTC.

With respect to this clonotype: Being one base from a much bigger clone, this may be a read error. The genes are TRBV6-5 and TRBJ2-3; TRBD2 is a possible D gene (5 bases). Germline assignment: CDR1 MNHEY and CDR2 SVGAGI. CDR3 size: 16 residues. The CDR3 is CVSSYSSPSGADTQYF. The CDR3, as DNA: TGTGTCAGCAGTTACTCGTCGCCTTCCGGGGCAGATACGCAGTATTTT.